Sequencing of this T cell receptor beta chain was carried out in a study of OX40 agonist ivuxolimab in advanced cancers. At the level of the study: Those treated in dose escalation had hepatocellular carcinoma, melanoma, renal cell cancer or head and neck cancer.

A remark on this clone: The antigen is not known.

Clones were read by immunoSEQ multiplex PCR, and TCRdb kept only the in-frame ones, dropping some. The repertoire holds 100,000 to 150,000 clones, with roughly 90% as singletons. Notes on the study in general: At 0.1 to 3.0 mg/kg and by week 6, clonal expansion occurred in CD4+ and CD8+ blood T cells.

Germline loops: CDR1 SGDLS, CDR2 YYNGEE. This CDR3 comprises 14 residues. The ends were cut back, 1 base at V and 5 bases at J, with 11 bases in the middle. The rearrangement joins TRBV9 to TRBJ2-3; tentative D call: TRBD2 (5 bases). The TCR originated in an adult with an advanced solid tumor such as melanoma, head and neck, liver or kidney cancer. Material: CD4+ or CD8+ T cells sorted from blood, obtained in a trial of the OX40 agonist ivuxolimab. CDR3 nucleotide sequence: TGTGCCAGCAGCGTAAATATACGGGGAGATACGCAGTATTTT. Translation gives CASSVNIRGDTQYF.